This T cell receptor beta chain was captured in a study of regulatory T cells in long-lasting Graves disease listed by TCRdb under 2021. Notes on the research overall: Patients with newly diagnosed Graves' disease had been on antithyroid drugs for under 3 months. Persistent Graves' disease patients were compared with newly diagnosed Graves' disease patients by peripheral blood TCR sequencing and RNA sequencing. The study took place in China and was registered as a clinical trial. A total of around 35 samples underwent TCR sequencing: approximately 13 from persistent and approximately 20 from newly diagnosed Graves' disease patients. The investigation overall reported the following: Because the primary lesion, thyroid tissue, could not be accessed, the study looked at peripheral blood alone. Sequencing and analysis were limited to the TCR beta chain. Compared with newly diagnosed patients, persistent Graves' disease patients had lower TCR Shannon entropy and fewer highly expanded clones, which suggests clonal expansion. A larger number of public clonotypes was shared among persistent patients (more than 2,500) than among newly diagnosed patients (around 870). The small sample size was acknowledged by the authors as a limitation that may reduce accuracy. TRBV28, TRBJ1-2 and TRBJ2-5 were preferentially used in persistent disease, while TRBV20-1 and TRBJ2-1 were favored in newly diagnosed disease.

As for this clonotype: The target of this receptor is not known. The record has no base qualities; no much larger clone is one base away.

Read against the paper, the sample's time point label means: newly diagnosed GD, antithyroid drugs for less than 3 months. For both TCR sequencing and RNA sequencing, RNA was extracted from PBMCs using TRIzol. Graves' disease was diagnosed according to American Thyroid Association guidelines. Recruitment of patients was carried out at an endocrinology department in Xi'an, China. Each patient gave 7.5 to 10 milliliters of peripheral blood, collected in an EDTA anticoagulant tube. Ficoll Paque Plus density gradient separation was used to isolate PBMCs, and no additional T cell sorting was done. An Agilent 2100 Bioanalyzer and agarose gel were used to check RNA quality, while a NanoDrop 2000 measured RNA concentration. Reading from cysteine to phenylalanine, the CDR3 counts 14 amino acids. The retained sequence is limited to the CDR3, 42 bases, with the frame set at the first base. Deletion took 7 bases off V and 6 bases off J, with a span of 18 bases between the germline ends. Via the germline V gene (reference sequence), CDR1 is MNHEY and CDR2 SMNVEV.

Library preparation used multiplex PCR. The data were produced on an Illumina HiSeq 4000. iRepertoire HTBI primers and Arm-PCR amplification of CDR3 regions were used to construct TCR beta libraries. Before sequencing, the PCR products underwent gel purification. Per the authors' processing: Across samples, about 64 TRBV and 15 or so TRBJ segments were identified and used for gene usage analysis of CDR3 amino acid clonotypes. Filtered high-quality paired reads were merged into contigs using COPE and FqMerger. BLAST was used to align contigs to the IMGT TRBV, TRBD and TRBJ reference genes, and CDR3 was defined following IMGT. Any clonotype with a frequency above 0.1% was counted as a highly expanded clone. Shannon entropy was used to measure repertoire diversity, and the Gini coefficient was used to measure V-J evenness. Clonotypes shared by more than one individual were considered public. The public reads were quality trimmed at Q25 with fastp and then assembled into clones with MiXCR by TCRdb, keeping productive beta chains. Entries that share a CDR3 protein sequence are merged under the most common genes and DNA. The V and J calls follow TCRdb's processing rather than the paper's. This sample lists 450,000 to 500,000 distinct CDR3 sequences; around 15% were detected once. Of the sample, 10% to 15% is held by the ten largest clones.

This same sample was also part of a study on T cells in Graves' hyperthyroidism and ophthalmopathy. The second paper states: Graves' hyperthyroidism was defined as stable when no progression to ophthalmopathy occurred over 18 months of follow-up. Hyperthyroidism patients were newly diagnosed, had a disease duration of under 2 months, and were aged 18 to 65 years. Exclusion was applied to patients with uncontrolled infections, other autoimmune diseases, pregnancy or lactation. Clinical symptoms, serum thyroxine and TRAb, thyroid ultrasound, and orbital computed tomography formed the basis for the diagnoses. A first-round RT-PCR of the TCR CDR3 used the HTBI primer set with the Qiagen OneStep RT-PCR kit. Most expanded thyroid clonotypes (frequency above 0.001) were also found in blood, which suggests that blood repertoires may mirror thyroid immune responses. A model built on a 13 V-J signature distinguished ophthalmopathy from stable hyperthyroidism, reaching roughly 88% sensitivity and around 81% specificity in cross-validation and 80%/75% in testing. During validation, the model predicted progression to ophthalmopathy a median of about 5.9 months ahead of onset, with approximately 70% sensitivity and 72.22% specificity. TCR V-J signatures able to tell the groups apart were searched for in a discovery cohort of approximately 95 patients, of whom more than 40 had Graves' ophthalmopathy and some 60 had stable Graves' hyperthyroidism. Prospective prediction of ophthalmopathy was tested in an independent validation cohort consisting of some 20 hyperthyroidism patients and 17 patients who later progressed to ophthalmopathy. For training and testing, the 100 or so patients in the discovery cohort were randomly divided in a 7:3 ratio. In more than five Graves' hyperthyroidism patients, the study also compared T-cell repertoires from thyroid tissue with T-cell repertoires from blood. After blood sampling, hyperthyroidism patients were treated with methimazole at a starting dose of 30 mg daily, and ophthalmopathy patients were treated with high-dose intravenous methylprednisolone. Libraries were constructed in a second round of multiplex PCR, after which size selection and purification were carried out. Libraries were sequenced paired-end with 100 bp reads on an Illumina HiSeq2000. SOAPnuke was used to process the raw data, throwing out any read that contained adapters or uncalled bases, had a mean Phred below 15, or lacked an exact constant-primer or identifier match. COPE v1.2.5 was used to merge the high-quality paired reads, and each unique nucleotide sequence was defined as a clonotype. MiTCR v1.1 was used to align clonotypes to the IMGT TRBV, TRBD and TRBJ reference segments. The analysis included only V-J combinations with a frequency above 0.0001, which together covered approximately 99% of the repertoires. The TCS score was defined as the ratio of F50 (clonal expansion) to E x V (chaos), calculated using BLOSUM62-based TCRdist between CDR3 peptides within each V-J. Welch's t-statistics and random forest reduced around 520 V-J features to about 13, which were used in a naive Bayes classifier (R e1071). Sample size was not statistically predetermined, and investigators were not blinded to group allocation. The paper reports TCR Vbeta CDR3 sequencing of some 140 peripheral blood samples: under 45 ophthalmopathy, 70 to 85 hyperthyroidism and 17 progressor patients.

This material consisted of peripheral blood mononuclear cells (PBMCs), taken at new diagnosis, from a patient treated with antithyroid drugs. The receptor was isolated from a man between 40 and 49 years old with Graves disease. Donor details come from another sample of the same person, matched by shared clones. Recombination joined TRBV27 with TRBJ1-1, with the D gene uncertain. The DNA sequence reads TGTGCCAGCACCGCGGACCTTAGGACTCCTGAAGCTTTCTTT. Translation gives CASTADLRTPEAFF.